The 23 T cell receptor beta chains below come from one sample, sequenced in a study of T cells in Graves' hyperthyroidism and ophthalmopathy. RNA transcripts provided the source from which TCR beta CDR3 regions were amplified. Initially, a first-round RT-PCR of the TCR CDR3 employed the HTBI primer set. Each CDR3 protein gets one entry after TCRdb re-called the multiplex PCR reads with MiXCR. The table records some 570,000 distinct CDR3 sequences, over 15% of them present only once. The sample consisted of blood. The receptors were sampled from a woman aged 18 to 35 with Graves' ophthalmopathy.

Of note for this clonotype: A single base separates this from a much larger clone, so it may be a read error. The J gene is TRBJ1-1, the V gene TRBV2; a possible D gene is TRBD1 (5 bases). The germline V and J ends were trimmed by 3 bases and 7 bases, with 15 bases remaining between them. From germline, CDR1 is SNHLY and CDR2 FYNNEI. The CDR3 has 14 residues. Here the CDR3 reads CASSDRGGGGEAFF. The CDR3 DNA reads TGTGCCAGCAGTGACCGGGGGGGGGGGGGTGAAGCTTTCTTT.

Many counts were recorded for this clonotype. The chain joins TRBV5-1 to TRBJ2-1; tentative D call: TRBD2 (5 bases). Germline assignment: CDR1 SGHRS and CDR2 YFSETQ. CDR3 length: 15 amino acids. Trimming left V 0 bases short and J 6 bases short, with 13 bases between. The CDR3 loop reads CASSLELASGNEQFF. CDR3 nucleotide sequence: TGCGCCAGCAGCTTGGAGCTAGCTTCGGGCAATGAGCAGTTCTTC.

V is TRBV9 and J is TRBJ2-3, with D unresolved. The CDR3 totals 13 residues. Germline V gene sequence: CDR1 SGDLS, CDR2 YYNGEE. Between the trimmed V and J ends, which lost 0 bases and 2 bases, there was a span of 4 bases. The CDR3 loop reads CASSVDVTDTQYF. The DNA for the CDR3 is TGTGCCAGCAGCGTAGACGTCACAGATACGCAGTATTTT.

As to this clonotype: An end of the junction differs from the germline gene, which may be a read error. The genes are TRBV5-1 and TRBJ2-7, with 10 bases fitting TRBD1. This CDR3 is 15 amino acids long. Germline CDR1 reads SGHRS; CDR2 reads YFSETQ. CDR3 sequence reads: CASSSTGTGEYEQYF. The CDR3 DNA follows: TGTGCCAGCAGCTCTACCGGGACAGGGGAATACGAGCAGTACTTC.

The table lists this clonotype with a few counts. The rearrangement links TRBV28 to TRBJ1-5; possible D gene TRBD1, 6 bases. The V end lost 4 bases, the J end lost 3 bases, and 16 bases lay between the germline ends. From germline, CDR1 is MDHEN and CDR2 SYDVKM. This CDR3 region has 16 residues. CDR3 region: CASSSTGLGTNQPQHF. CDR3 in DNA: TGTGCCAGCAGTTCAACAGGGCTTGGGACCAATCAGCCCCAGCATTTT.

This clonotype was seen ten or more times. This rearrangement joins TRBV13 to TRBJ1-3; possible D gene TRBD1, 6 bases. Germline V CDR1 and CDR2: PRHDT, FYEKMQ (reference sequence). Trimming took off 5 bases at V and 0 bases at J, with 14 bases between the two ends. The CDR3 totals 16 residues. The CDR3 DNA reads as TGTGCCAGCAGCCTACAGGGTCTCAGCTCTGGAAACACCATATATTTT. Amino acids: CASSLQGLSSGNTIYF.

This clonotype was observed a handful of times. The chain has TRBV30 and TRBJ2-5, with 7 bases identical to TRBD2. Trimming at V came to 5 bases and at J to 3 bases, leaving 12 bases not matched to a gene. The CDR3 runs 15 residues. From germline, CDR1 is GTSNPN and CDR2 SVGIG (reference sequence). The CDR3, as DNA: TGTGCCTGGCGAACCATAGCGGGTCTTAAAGAGACCCAGTACTTC. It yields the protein CAWRTIAGLKETQYF.

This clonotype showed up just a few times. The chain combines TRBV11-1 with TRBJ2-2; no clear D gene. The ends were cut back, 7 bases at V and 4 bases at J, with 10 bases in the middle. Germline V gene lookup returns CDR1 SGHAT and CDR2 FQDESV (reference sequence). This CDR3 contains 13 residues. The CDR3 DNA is TGTGCCAGCAAATATGGAACCACCGGGGAGCTGTTTTTT. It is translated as CASKYGTTGELFF.

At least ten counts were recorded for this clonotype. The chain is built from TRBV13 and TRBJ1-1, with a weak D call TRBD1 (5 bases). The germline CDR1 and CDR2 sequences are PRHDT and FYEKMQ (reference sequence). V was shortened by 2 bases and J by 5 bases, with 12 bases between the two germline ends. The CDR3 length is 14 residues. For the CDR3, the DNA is TGTGCCAGCAGCTTAAGAGAGGGGCGGACTGAAGCTTTCTTT. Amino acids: CASSLREGRTEAFF.

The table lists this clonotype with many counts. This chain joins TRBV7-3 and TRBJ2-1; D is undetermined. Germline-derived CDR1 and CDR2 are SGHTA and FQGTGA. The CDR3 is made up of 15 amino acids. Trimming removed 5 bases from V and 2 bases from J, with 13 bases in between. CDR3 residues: CASSPVLGAYNEQFF. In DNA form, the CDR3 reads TGTGCCAGCAGCCCCGTCCTAGGCGCCTACAATGAGCAGTTCTTC.

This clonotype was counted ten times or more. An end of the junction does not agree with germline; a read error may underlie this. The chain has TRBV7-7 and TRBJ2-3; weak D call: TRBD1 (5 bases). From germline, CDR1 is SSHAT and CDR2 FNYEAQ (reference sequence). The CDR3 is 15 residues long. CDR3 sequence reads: CASSSGPQEGDTQYF. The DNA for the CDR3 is TGTGCTAGCAGCTCTGGCCCACAGGAAGGAGATACGCAGTATTTT.

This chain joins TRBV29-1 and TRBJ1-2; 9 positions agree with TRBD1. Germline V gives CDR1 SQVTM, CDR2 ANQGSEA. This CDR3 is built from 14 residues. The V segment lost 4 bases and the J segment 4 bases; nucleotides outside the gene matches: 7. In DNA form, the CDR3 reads TGCAGCGTTGTGCTGGGACAGGGATCCTATGGCTACACCTTC. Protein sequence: CSVVLGQGSYGYTF.

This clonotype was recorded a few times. The CDR3 protein is CASSQDSSTSGANVLTF. The CDR3 DNA reads TGCGCCAGCAGCCAAGACAGTTCAACCTCTGGGGCCAACGTCCTGACTTTC. V and J are TRBV4-3 and TRBJ2-6, with no clear D. Per the germline V gene, CDR1 is LGHNA and CDR2 is YSLEER. The CDR3 consists of 17 residues. The ends were cut back, 0 bases at V and 0 bases at J, with 9 bases in the middle.

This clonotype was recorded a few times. CDR3 sequence reads: CASSQAGVWGRAENEQFF. CDR3 DNA: TGCGCCAGCAGCCAAGCTGGGGTGTGGGGGAGGGCTGAAAATGAGCAGTTCTTC. The gene calls are TRBV4-3 and TRBJ2-1; 7 nucleotides align to TRBD2. This CDR3 comprises 18 residues. Trimming at V came to 1 base and at J to 7 bases, leaving 16 bases not matched to a gene. The V gene's germline CDR1 is LGHNA and CDR2 YSLEER.

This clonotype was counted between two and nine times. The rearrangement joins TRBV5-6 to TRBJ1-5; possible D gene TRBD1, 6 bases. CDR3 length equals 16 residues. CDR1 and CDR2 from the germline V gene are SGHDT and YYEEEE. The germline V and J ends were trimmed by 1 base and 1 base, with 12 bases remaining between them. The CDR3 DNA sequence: TGTGCCAGCAGCTTGAGGGGGACATTAAGCAATCAGCCCCAGCATTTT. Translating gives CASSLRGTLSNQPQHF.

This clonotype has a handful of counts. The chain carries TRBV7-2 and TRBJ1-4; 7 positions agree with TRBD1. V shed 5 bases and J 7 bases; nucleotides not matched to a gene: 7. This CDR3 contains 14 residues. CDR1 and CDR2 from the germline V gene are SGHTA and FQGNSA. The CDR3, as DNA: TGTGCCAGCAGCAGACAGGGCGGGTTTGAAAAACTGTTTTTT. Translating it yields CASSRQGGFEKLFF.

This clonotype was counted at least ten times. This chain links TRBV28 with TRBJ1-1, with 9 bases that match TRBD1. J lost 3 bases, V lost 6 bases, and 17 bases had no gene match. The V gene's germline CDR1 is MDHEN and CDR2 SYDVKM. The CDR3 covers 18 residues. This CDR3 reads CASRRYGQGISKDTEAFF. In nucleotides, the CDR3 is TGTGCCAGCAGAAGATACGGACAGGGGATAAGTAAGGACACTGAAGCTTTCTTT.

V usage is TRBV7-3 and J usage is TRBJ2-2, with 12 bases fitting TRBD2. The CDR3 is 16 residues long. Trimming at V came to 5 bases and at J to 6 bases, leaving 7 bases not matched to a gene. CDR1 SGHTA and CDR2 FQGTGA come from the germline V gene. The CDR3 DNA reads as TGTGCCAGCAGCACCTCCTCTAGCGGGAGGGCCGGGGAGCTGTTTTTT. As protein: CASSTSSSGRAGELFF.

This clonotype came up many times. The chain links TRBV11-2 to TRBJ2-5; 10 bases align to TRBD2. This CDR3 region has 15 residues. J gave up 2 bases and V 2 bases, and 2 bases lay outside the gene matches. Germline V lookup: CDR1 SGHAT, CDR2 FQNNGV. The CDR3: CASSLTSGKQETQYF. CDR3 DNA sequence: TGTGCCAGCAGCTTAACTAGCGGGAAACAAGAGACCCAGTACTTC. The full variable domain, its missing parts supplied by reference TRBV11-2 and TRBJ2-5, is EAGVAQSPRYKIIEKRQSVAFWCNPISGHATLYWYQQILGQGPKLLIQFQNNGVVDDSQLPKDRFSAERLKGVDSTLKIQPAKLEDSAVYLCASSLTSGKQETQYFGPGTRLLVL.

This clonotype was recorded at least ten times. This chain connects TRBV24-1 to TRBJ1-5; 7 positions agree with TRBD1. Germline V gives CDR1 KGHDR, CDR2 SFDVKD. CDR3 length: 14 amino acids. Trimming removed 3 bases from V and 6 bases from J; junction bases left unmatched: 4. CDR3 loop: CATSDAGGFQPQHF. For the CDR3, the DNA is TGTGCCACCAGTGATGCAGGGGGTTTTCAGCCCCAGCATTTT.

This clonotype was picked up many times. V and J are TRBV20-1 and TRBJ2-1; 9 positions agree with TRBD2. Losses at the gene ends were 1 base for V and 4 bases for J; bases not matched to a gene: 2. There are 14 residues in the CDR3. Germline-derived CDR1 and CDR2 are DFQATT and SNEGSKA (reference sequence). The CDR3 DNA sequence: TGCAGTGCTAGAGGACTAGCGGATTACAATGAGCAGTTCTTC. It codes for CSARGLADYNEQFF.

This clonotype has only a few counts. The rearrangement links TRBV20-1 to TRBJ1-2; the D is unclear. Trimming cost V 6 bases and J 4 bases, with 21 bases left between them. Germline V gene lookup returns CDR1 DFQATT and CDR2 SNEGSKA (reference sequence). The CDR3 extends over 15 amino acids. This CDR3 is CSAPAAVAAGYGYTF. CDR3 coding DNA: TGCAGTGCCCCTGCAGCGGTTGCGGCGGGCTATGGCTACACCTTC.

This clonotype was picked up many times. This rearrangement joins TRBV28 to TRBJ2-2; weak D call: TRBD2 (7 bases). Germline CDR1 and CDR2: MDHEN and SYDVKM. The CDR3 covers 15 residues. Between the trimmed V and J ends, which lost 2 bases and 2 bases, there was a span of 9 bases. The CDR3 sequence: CASSLAGANTGELFF. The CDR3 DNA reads TGTGCCAGCAGTTTAGCGGGGGCCAACACCGGGGAGCTGTTTTTT. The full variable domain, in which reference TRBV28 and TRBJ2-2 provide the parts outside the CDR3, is DVKVTQSSRYLVKRTGEKVFLECVQDMDHENMFWYRQDPGLGLRLIYFSYDVKMKEKGDIPEGYSVSREKKERFSLILESASTNQTSMYLCASSLAGANTGELFFGEGSRLTVL.